These 13 T cell receptor beta chains share one sample of origin, sequenced in a study of PD-1 blockade in classical Hodgkin lymphoma. Relapses following autologous stem cell transplantation were seen in all patients, with brentuximab vedotin exposure varying. Sequencing was performed with immunoSEQ multiplex PCR; in TCRdb, only in-frame clones are kept and a portion is missing. The repertoire holds some 17,000 clones, with 82% as singletons. The material sequenced was peripheral blood mononuclear cells (PBMCs), taken before the second cycle of nivolumab. These receptors were taken from a human donor with classical Hodgkin lymphoma.

The chain couples TRBV5-1 to TRBJ2-1; 7 bases are a match to TRBD1. From germline, CDR1 is SGHRS and CDR2 YFSETQ. V lost 0 bases, J lost 8 bases, and 8 bases stayed unmatched. The CDR3 contains 15 residues. The CDR3 spells CASSLAGQVPDEQFF. In DNA form, the CDR3 reads TGCGCCAGCAGCTTGGCCGGACAGGTTCCCGATGAGCAGTTCTTC.

CDR3 nucleotides: TGTGCCAGCAGTTTTAAGTGGGAGCAGTACTTC. It specifies CASSFKWEQYF. J is TRBJ2-7 and V is TRBV28; D gene uncertain. The V end was cut by 3 bases, the J end by 7 bases, with 7 bases between. Germline CDR1 and CDR2: MDHEN and SYDVKM. CDR3 length: 11 amino acids.

This chain joins TRBV9 and TRBJ1-2; D is perhaps TRBD1 (5 bases). Germline CDR1 is SGDLS and CDR2 is YYNGEE. The CDR3 totals 15 residues. Trimming shortened V by 0 bases and J by 0 bases, and 9 bases separated the two germline ends. The CDR3 DNA reads as TGTGCCAGCAGCGTAGCGGGGCGATCTAACTATGGCTACACCTTC. It translates to CASSVAGRSNYGYTF.

This clone is classed as medium-sized. This chain links TRBV6-6 with TRBJ1-6; D unclear. This CDR3 contains 15 residues. V was trimmed by 7 bases and J by 8 bases, leaving 18 bases between them. In germline, CDR1 is MNHNY, CDR2 SVGAGI (reference sequence). Here the CDR3 reads CASTEVSPLYSPLHF. The CDR3 coding sequence is TGTGCCAGCACCGAAGTTTCCCCTTTATATTCACCCCTCCACTTT.

The chain combines TRBV21-1 with TRBJ2-5; the table assigns TRBD1, which was not confirmed against the DNA. TRBV21-1 is deemed a pseudogene. The CDR3 totals 14 residues. CDR3 in DNA: TGTGCCAGCAGCACGGACAAGTACCAAGAGACCCAGTACTTC. Encoded protein: CASSTDKYQETQYF.

The chain recombines TRBV7-6 with TRBJ2-7, with D uncertain. Germline V gives CDR1 SGHVS, CDR2 FNYEAQ. There are 13 residues in the CDR3. With 3 bases removed from V and 5 bases from J, the gap between germline ends came to 11 bases. Here the CDR3 DNA reads TGTGCCAGCAGCTTTCAGCACGGCAACGAGCAGTACTTC. Protein sequence: CASSFQHGNEQYF.

The V gene is TRBV27, the J gene TRBJ2-7; TRBD2 matches at 13 bases. Germline V lookup: CDR1 MNHEY, CDR2 SMNVEV (reference sequence). After removal of 5 bases from V and 5 bases from J, the junction contained 3 bases not matched to a gene. This CDR3 has 14 amino acids. CDR3: CASSLGTSGDEQYF. The CDR3 DNA is TGTGCCAGCAGTCTAGGGACTAGCGGGGACGAGCAGTACTTC.

The genes are TRBV21-1 and TRBJ2-7; the table calls TRBD1, which could not be checked here. TRBV21-1 is labeled a pseudogene. CDR3 length: 14 amino acids. The CDR3 spells CASSERDRGRKQYF. CDR3 in DNA: TGTGCCAGCAGCGAGCGGGACAGGGGGCGGAAGCAGTACTTC.

This clone was counted a few times. This chain connects TRBV4-3 to TRBJ1-3, with D unclear. Germline V lookup: CDR1 LGHNA, CDR2 YSLEER. The CDR3 runs 16 residues. V was clipped by 0 bases and J by 0 bases, with 9 bases between them. The CDR3 protein is CASSQEITSSGNTIYF. In DNA form, the CDR3 reads TGCGCCAGCAGCCAAGAAATCACGTCCTCTGGAAACACCATATATTTT.

This clone has more than one count but fewer than ten. The chain joins TRBV6-1 to TRBJ1-6; 9 nucleotides match TRBD1. This CDR3 spans 13 amino acids. The germline CDR1 and CDR2 sequences are MNHNS and SASEGT. V shed 8 bases, J shed 9 bases, and the junction held 5 bases outside the gene matches. This CDR3 is CASWDRERSPLHF. DNA for the CDR3: TGTGCCAGCTGGGACAGGGAACGTTCACCCCTCCACTTT.

This chain joins TRBV5-6 and TRBJ2-1; D unclear. Trimming cost V 3 bases and J 6 bases, with 10 bases left between them. Germline-derived CDR1 and CDR2 are SGHDT and YYEEEE. The CDR3 length is 13 residues. This CDR3 reads CASSSTILNEQFF. The CDR3 region has the DNA TGTGCCAGCAGCTCGACCATACTCAATGAGCAGTTCTTC.

V usage is TRBV7-9 and J usage is TRBJ1-1; D gene unclear. The length of the CDR3 is 18 residues. Trimming stripped 1 base from V and 0 bases from J, with 18 bases between. Germline V gene lookup returns CDR1 SEHNR and CDR2 FQNEAQ (reference sequence). The CDR3 here is CASSLDWGVLFMNTEAFF. DNA for the CDR3: TGTGCCAGCAGCTTAGACTGGGGAGTTCTCTTCATGAACACTGAAGCTTTCTTT.

V usage is TRBV19 and J usage is TRBJ2-7, with D possibly matching TRBD2 (6 bases). Trimming removed 10 bases from V and 5 bases from J, with 18 bases in between. The CDR3 runs 13 residues. The germline gives CDR1 LNHDA, CDR2 SQIVND (reference sequence). The CDR3 protein is CATMRDETNEQYF. The CDR3 DNA reads TGTGCCACCATGCGGGACGAGACGAACGAGCAGTACTTC.